A single sample is the source of the 8 T cell receptor beta chains below, sequenced in a study of T cells in Graves' hyperthyroidism and ophthalmopathy. From RNA transcripts, TCR beta CDR3 regions were amplified. HTBI primers were the set used in a first-round RT-PCR of the TCR CDR3. Via MiXCR, TCRdb re-called the multiplex PCR reads, giving one row per CDR3 protein. The table lists a few hundred thousand distinct CDR3 sequences, roughly 13% of them singletons, with about 4.9% in the top ten. Sequenced material: blood. The receptor source for this set is a woman under 30 with Graves' hyperthyroidism.

This clonotype was seen many times. The rearrangement joins TRBV20-1 to TRBJ2-1, with 7 positions matching TRBD1. This CDR3 has 12 amino acids. Germline CDR1 is DFQATT and CDR2 is SNEGSKA (reference sequence). With V trimmed by 3 bases and J by 7 bases, 3 bases remained unmatched. For the CDR3, the DNA is TGCAGTGCTAGCACGGACAGGAATGAGCAGTTCTTC. Translating gives CSASTDRNEQFF.

J is TRBJ1-2 and V is TRBV9; the D is unclear. The CDR3 is 14 residues long. V shed 2 bases and J shed 9 bases, with 17 bases lying between them. CDR1 and CDR2 from the germline V gene are SGDLS and YYNGEE. For the CDR3, the DNA is TGTGCCAGCAGCGTCGGATCGGCCAGTGACAGCTACACCTTC. Translation: CASSVGSASDSYTF.

This clonotype has a count of ten or more. This chain uses TRBV11-2 with TRBJ1-2; D unresolved. V dropped 1 base and J dropped 7 bases, with 7 bases sitting between them. Germline assignment: CDR1 SGHAT and CDR2 FQNNGV. The CDR3 spans 12 residues. CDR3 in amino acids: CASSLGDSGYTF. The CDR3, as DNA: TGTGCCAGCAGCTTAGGGGATTCTGGCTACACCTTC.

As regards this clonotype: A read error is possible here, since a much larger clone lies one base away. The rearrangement joins TRBV7-7 to TRBJ2-5, with 7 bases fitting TRBD1. This CDR3 spans 15 amino acids. Germline assignment: CDR1 SSHAT and CDR2 FNYEAQ (reference sequence). The CDR3 region has the DNA TGTGCTAGCAGCTGGGAGACAGGGTTGTCGGAGACCCAGTACTTC. It specifies CASSWETGLSETQYF. The full variable domain, rest sourced from reference TRBV7-7 and TRBJ2-5, is GAGVSQSPRYKVTKRGQDVTLRCDPISSHATLYWYQQALGQGPEFLTYFNYEAQPDKSGLPSDRFSAERPEGSISTLTIQRTEQRDSAMYRCASSWETGLSETQYFGPGTRLLVL.

With regard to this clonotype: A junction boundary mismatches the germline segment, possibly from a read error. J is TRBJ2-7 and V is TRBV7-2; D possibly corresponds to TRBD2 (6 bases). Per the germline V gene, CDR1 is SGHTA and CDR2 is FQGNSA. This CDR3 has 15 residues. CDR3 loop: CANSARSGSSYEQYF. CDR3 DNA: TGTGCCAACAGCGCCCGTAGCGGTAGCTCCTACGAGCAGTACTTC.

This clonotype was counted at least ten times. CDR3 region: CASSLAPSEQYF. CDR3 DNA sequence: TGTGCCAGCAGCTTAGCCCCTTCCGAGCAGTACTTC. The chain is built from TRBV13 and TRBJ2-7; D unclear. The CDR3 sequence is 12 residues long. Germline-derived CDR1 and CDR2 are PRHDT and FYEKMQ (reference sequence). Trimming removed 1 base from V and 6 bases from J, with 7 bases in between. Full variable domain (missing parts from reference TRBV13 and TRBJ2-7): AAGVIQSPRHLIKEKRETATLKCYPIPRHDTVYWYQQGPGQDPQFLISFYEKMQSDKGSIPDRFSAQQFSDYHSELNMSSLELGDSALYFCASSLAPSEQYFGPGTRLTVT.

This clonotype was recorded a few times. The rearrangement links TRBV2 to TRBJ2-1; 10 nucleotides line up with TRBD2. The CDR3 runs 18 residues. After removal of 6 bases from V and 6 bases from J, the junction contained 17 bases not matched to a gene. Germline CDR1 SNHLY, CDR2 FYNNEI. Here the CDR3 DNA reads TGTGCCAGCAGGGGGGGGCTAGCGGGAGTAAGCTTATCCAATGAGCAGTTCTTC. Residues: CASRGGLAGVSLSNEQFF.

At least ten counts were recorded for this clonotype. This chain uses TRBV5-4 with TRBJ1-1, with TRBD1 identical over 7 bases. Germline CDR1 SGHNT, CDR2 YYREEE (reference sequence). J lost 1 base, V lost 4 bases, and 16 bases had no gene match. This CDR3 region has 18 residues. The CDR3 DNA reads TGTGCCAGCAGCCGTACCTTTTTCACCGGGACAGCGAACACTGAAGCTTTCTTT. Its protein is CASSRTFFTGTANTEAFF. The full variable domain, its missing parts supplied by reference TRBV5-4 and TRBJ1-1, is ETGVTQSPTHLIKTRGQQVTLRCSSQSGHNTVSWYQQALGQGPQFIFQYYREEENGRGNFPPRFSGLQFPNYSSELNVNALELDDSALYLCASSRTFFTGTANTEAFFGQGTRLTVV.